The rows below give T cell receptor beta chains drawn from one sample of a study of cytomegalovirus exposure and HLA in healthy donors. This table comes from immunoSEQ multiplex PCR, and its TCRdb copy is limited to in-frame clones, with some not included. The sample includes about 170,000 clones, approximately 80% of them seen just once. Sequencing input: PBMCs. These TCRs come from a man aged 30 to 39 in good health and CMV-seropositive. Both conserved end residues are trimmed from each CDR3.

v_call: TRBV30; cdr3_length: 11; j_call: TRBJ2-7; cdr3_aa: AWTGTSVYEQY
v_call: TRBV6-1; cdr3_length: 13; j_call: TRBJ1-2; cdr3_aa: ASSEEGAGANGYT
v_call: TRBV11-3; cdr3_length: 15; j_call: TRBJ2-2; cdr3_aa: ASSPRTSGKGSGELF
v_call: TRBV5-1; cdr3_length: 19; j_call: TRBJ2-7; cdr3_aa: ASSLGLIRASGSHLSYEQY
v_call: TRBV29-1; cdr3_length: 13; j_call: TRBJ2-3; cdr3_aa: SVDFLAVGTDTQY
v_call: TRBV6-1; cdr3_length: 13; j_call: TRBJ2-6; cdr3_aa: ASQIVLAGANVLT
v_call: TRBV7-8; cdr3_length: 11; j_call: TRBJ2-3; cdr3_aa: ASSLTEYGTQY
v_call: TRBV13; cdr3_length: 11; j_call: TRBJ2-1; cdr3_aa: ASSPLIGDEQF
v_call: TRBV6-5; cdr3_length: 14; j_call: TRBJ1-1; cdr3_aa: ASSSPSDRGGTEAF
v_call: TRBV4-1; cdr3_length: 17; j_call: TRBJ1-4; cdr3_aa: ASSQDLRTGRATNEKLF
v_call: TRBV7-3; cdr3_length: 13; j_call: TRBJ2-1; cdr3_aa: ASSLMASGYNEQF
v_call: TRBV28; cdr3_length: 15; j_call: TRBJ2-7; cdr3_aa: ASRGAAGAGDSYEQY
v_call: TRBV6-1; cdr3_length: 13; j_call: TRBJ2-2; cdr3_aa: ASSERGQITGELF
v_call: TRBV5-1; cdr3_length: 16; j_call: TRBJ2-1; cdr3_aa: ASKSASGGAGAGVEQF
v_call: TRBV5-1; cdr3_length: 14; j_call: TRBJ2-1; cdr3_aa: ASSTEAVNAIDEQF
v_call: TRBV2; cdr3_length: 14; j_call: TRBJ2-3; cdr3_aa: ASNPTSGGSTDTQY
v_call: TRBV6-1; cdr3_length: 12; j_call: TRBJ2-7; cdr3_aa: ASSLRQDSYEQY
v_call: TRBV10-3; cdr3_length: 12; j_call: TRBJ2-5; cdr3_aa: AIASGGASETQY
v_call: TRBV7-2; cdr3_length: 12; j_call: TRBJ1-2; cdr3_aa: ASSLDRAPRGYT
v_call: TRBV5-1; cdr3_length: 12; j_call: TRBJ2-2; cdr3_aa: ASSLALNTGELF
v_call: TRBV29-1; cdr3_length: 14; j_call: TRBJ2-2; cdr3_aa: SVGGFRQGRAGELF
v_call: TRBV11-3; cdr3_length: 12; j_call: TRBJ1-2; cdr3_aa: ASSRTGADNGYT
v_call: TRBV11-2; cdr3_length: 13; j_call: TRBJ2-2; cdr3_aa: ASTGQGGGTGELF
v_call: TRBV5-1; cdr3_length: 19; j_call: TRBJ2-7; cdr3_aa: ASSLRDGLSVAGGGGYEQY
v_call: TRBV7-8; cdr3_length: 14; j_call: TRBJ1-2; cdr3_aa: ASSLAKTGDYYGYT
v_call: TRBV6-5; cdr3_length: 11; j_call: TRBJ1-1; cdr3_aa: ASRITGIGEAF
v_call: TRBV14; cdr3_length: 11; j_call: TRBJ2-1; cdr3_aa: ASTDQGVNEQF
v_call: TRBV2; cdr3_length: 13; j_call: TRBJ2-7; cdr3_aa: ASSESQGGSYEQY